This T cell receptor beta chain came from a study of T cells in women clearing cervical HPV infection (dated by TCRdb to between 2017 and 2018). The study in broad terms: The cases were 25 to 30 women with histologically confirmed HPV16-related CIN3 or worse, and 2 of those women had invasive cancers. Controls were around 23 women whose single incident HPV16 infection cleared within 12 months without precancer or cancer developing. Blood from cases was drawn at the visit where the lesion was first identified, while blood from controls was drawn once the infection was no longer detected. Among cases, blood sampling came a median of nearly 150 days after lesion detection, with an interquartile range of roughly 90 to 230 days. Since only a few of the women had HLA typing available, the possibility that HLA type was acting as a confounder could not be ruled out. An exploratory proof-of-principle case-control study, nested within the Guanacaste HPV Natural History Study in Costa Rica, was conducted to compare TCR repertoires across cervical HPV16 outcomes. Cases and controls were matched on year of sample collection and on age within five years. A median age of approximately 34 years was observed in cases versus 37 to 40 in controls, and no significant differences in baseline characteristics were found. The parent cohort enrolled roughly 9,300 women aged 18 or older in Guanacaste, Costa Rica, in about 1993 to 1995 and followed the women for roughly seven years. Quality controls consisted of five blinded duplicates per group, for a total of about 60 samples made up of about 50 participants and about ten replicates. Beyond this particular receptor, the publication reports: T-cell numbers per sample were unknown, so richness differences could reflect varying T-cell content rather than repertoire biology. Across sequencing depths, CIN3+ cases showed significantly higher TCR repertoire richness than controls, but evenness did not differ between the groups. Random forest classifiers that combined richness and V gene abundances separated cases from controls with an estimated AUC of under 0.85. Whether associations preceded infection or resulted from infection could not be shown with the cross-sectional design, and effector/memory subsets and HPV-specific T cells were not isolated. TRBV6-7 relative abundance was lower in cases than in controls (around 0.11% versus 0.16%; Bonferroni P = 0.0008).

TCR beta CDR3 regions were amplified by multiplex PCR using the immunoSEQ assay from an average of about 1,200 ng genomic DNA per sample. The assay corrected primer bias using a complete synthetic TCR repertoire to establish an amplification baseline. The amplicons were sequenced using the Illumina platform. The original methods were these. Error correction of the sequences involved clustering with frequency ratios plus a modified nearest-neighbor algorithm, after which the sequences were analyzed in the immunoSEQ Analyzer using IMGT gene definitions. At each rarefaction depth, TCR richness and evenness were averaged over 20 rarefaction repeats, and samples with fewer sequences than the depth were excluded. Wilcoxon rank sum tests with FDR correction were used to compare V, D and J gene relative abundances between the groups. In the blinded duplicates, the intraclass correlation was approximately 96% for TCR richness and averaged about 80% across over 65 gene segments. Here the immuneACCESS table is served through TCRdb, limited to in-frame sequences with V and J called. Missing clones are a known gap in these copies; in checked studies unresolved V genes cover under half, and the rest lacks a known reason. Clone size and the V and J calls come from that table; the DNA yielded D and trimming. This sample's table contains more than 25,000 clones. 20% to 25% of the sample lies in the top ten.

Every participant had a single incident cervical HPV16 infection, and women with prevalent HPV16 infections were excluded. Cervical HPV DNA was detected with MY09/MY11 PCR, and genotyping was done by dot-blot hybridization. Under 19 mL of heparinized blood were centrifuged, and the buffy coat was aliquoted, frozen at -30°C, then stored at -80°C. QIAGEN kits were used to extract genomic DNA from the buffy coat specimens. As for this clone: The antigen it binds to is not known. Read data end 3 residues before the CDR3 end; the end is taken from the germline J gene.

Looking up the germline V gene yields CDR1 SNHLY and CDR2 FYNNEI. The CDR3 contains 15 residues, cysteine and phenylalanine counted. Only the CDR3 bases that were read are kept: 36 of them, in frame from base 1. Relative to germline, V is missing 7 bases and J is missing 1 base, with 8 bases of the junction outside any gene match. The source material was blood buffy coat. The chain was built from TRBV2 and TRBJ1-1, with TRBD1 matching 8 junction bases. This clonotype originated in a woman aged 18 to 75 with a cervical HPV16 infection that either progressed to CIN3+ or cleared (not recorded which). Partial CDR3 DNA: TGTGCCAGCACTTCAACAGGGACAGGGAACACTGAA. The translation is CASTSTGTGNTE. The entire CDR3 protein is CASTSTGTGNTEAFF.